This entry describes one T cell receptor (beta chain). This clone showed up just once. Its specific antigen is unknown. No much larger clone exists at a distance of one base, and base qualities are not known. The collaborating institutions used their own protocols to collect whole blood in K2EDTA tubes. For TCRbeta analysis, collaborators shipped samples as frozen whole blood, isolated PBMCs, or DNA extracted from either of those sample types. V loses 6 bases of germline sequence and J loses 1 base, and the interval between the two ends is 10 bases. The CDR3 runs 14 amino acids, cysteine and phenylalanine included. Just CDR3 DNA is preserved here, 42 bases in frame from base 1. CDR1 MDHEN and CDR2 SYDVKM are derived from the germline V gene. This entry comes from a study of blood T cell repertoires in COVID-19 (dated by TCRdb to about 2020). For context, the study as a whole: Collaborator samples came from the United States, Italy and Spain and covered acute and convalescent phases of COVID-19. The material from the prospective study consisted of cDNA or gDNA derived from T cells, B-cell-depleted T cells, or PBMCs. Deeply sampled blood TCRbeta repertoires from subjects exposed to, actively infected with, or recovered from COVID-19 were included in the dataset. The repertoires were made available in a free public database intended to serve as a resource for research on the immune response to SARS-CoV-2. Samples were obtained from the ongoing ImmuneRACE study (first 160 participants) and from approximately 1,200 subjects provided by 6 global collaborators. A de-identified subject ID, COVID-19 status, age in years and sex were almost always included in the sample metadata. HLA class I and class II types, where available, came from metadata supplied by the sample provider rather than from assay-based typing. General study outcomes and caveats: How much clinical and demographic metadata was included differed by source and by participant, and the metadata was provided uncurated.

TCRbeta CDR3 regions were amplified from genomic DNA by means of the immunoSEQ Assay, a bias-controlled multiplex PCR. Per the original workflow: The number of nucleated cells in each sample was estimated by amplification of reference gene primers within the assay. To quantify the absolute abundance of each unique TCRbeta CDR3 rearrangement, sequence reads were collapsed and filtered. Productive Simpson clonality was computed per sample as the square root of Simpson's diversity index over productive rearrangements. Drawn from immuneACCESS, this table holds only the in-frame rearrangements with V and J called that TCRdb kept. Clones are partly lost; checked studies trace under half to an unresolved V gene and leave the rest unexplained. That table furnishes V, J and clone size, whereas the DNA furnished D and trimming. The sample table shows 200,000 to 250,000 clones, and roughly 85% are seen once. The ten largest account for about 0.93% of the sample.

The chain joins TRBV28 to TRBJ1-5; the D segment cannot be called with confidence. This receptor was obtained from a man between 40 and 49 years old with acute or convalescent COVID-19. The specimen was peripheral blood. The CDR3 in this case is CASSRAGSNQPQHF. In nucleotide form, the sequence is TGTGCCAGCAGCCGGGCGGGGAGCAATCAGCCCCAGCATTTT.